A selection of T cell receptor beta chains follows, all from one sample in a study of blood T cell repertoires in COVID-19. The data were produced by immunoSEQ multiplex PCR, yet TCRdb's version contains in-frame clones alone and is incomplete. The sample shows about 88,000 clones, around three quarters of them seen only once. Sequencing input: peripheral blood. The source is a woman in her sixties or seventies in a cohort sampled during active or convalescent COVID-19. The CDR3 runs from the conserved cysteine through the conserved F or W. The D gene is left open where the match is weak. The listing skips clone size in some rows; elsewhere it reads once, few, many or a size class.

few	TRBV11-2	TRBJ2-2	NA	TGTGCCAGCAGCTTAACAGGGAACACCGGGGAGCTGTTTTTT	CASSLTGNTGELFF
NA	TRBV4-3	TRBJ1-2	NA	TGCGCCAGCAGCCACCAGACACCGGGGGTCTATGGCTACACCTTC	CASSHQTPGVYGYTF
NA	TRBV5-6	TRBJ2-7	TRBD1	TGTGCCAGCAGCACGGGACAGTTACTCTCCTACGAGCAGTACTTC	CASSTGQLLSYEQYF
NA	TRBV28	TRBJ1-1	TRBD1	TGTGCCAGCAGTCCTCCGGGACAGATGAACACTGAAGCTTTCTTT	CASSPPGQMNTEAFF
NA	TRBV5-5	TRBJ1-4	TRBD1	TGTGCCAGCAGCATACTACCGGGACAGGGTTCTTCTAATGAAAAACTGTTTTTT	CASSILPGQGSSNEKLFF
NA	TRBV10-3	TRBJ2-1	TRBD2	TGTGCCATCAGAGGGGGACTAGCGGGGGCCAACAATGAGCAGTTCTTC	CAIRGGLAGANNEQFF
once	TRBV5-1	TRBJ1-6	TRBD1	TGCGCCAGCAGCTTGACAGGGGAAAATTCACCCCTCCACTTT	CASSLTGENSPLHF
NA	TRBV19	TRBJ1-1	NA	TGTGCCAGTAGTACCGACTTGGACACTGAAGCTTTCTTT	CASSTDLDTEAFF
NA	TRBV29-1	TRBJ1-2	NA	TGCAGCGCTGGCCCCCAGAGACAGGACTATGGCTACACCTTC	CSAGPQRQDYGYTF
NA	TRBV5-1	TRBJ2-1	TRBD2	TGCGCCAGCAGCCCTGGACTAGCGGGGGTCAATGAGCAGTTCTTC	CASSPGLAGVNEQFF
NA	TRBV11-2	TRBJ2-7	NA	TGTGCCAGCAGCTTAGACAGGGTGTTCCACGAGCAGTACTTC	CASSLDRVFHEQYF
NA	TRBV15	TRBJ1-1	NA	TGTGCCACCAGCAGAGATGAGGGCACTGAAGCTTTCTTT	CATSRDEGTEAFF
NA	TRBV11-2	TRBJ2-2	TRBD2	TGTGCCAGCAGCTCCCCTGGGGGGGTGGCCGGGGAGCTGTTTTTT	CASSSPGGVAGELFF
NA	TRBV15	TRBJ2-7	NA	TGTGCCACCAGTGTAGACGGGTACGAGCAGTACTTC	CATSVDGYEQYF
few	TRBV7-2	TRBJ2-3	NA	TGTGCCAGCAGCTTGGGCTGGGCTTCCCCAGATACGCAGTATTTT	CASSLGWASPDTQYF
NA	TRBV19	TRBJ2-1	TRBD2	TGTGCCAGTAAGGCTAGCGGGTACAATGAGCAGTTCTTC	CASKASGYNEQFF
NA	TRBV6-1	TRBJ1-5	NA	TGTGCCAGCAGTGAAGAGGGAGGCAATCAGCCCCAGCATTTT	CASSEEGGNQPQHF
few	TRBV6-5	TRBJ2-1	NA	TGTGCCAGCAGCCCCGATAAGGGGGAATACAATGAGCAGTTCTTC	CASSPDKGEYNEQFF
few	TRBV11-2	TRBJ1-5	NA	TGTGCCAGCAGCTTACAGGGGCAGTTAAATCAGCCCCAGCATTTT	CASSLQGQLNQPQHF
NA	TRBV5-1	TRBJ2-5	NA	TGCGCCAGCAGCTTTGGCGATAGCAGTGAGAGCCAGTACTTC	CASSFGDSSESQYF
NA	TRBV9	TRBJ1-1	NA	TGTGCCAGCAGCGTAGTTAAGGGAGCGAACACTGAAGCTTTCTTT	CASSVVKGANTEAFF
NA	TRBV7-2	TRBJ1-2	TRBD1	TGTGCCAGCAGCTTAGCCTCGACAGGGGGCGACTATGGCTACACCTTC	CASSLASTGGDYGYTF
few	TRBV10-2	TRBJ1-1	NA	TGCGCCAGCAGTGAGTCGGAGGGGGGGGCGGCTGAAGCTTTCTTT	CASSESEGGAAEAFF
NA	TRBV27	TRBJ1-2	NA	TGTGCCAGCAGTTTAGAGGGCACGAACTATGGCTACACCTTC	CASSLEGTNYGYTF
few	TRBV5-5	TRBJ2-1	TRBD1	TGTGCCAGCAGCTTGTATAGGGGACAGGGCTACAATGAGCAGTTCTTC	CASSLYRGQGYNEQFF
NA	TRBV5-1	TRBJ1-1	NA	TGCGCCAGCAGCCGAAACAGGGACACTGAAGCTTTCTTT	CASSRNRDTEAFF
NA	TRBV19	TRBJ2-7	TRBD2	TGTGCCAGTAGTTCGCTCTTTGCGGGGGGCGACGAGCAGTACTTC	CASSSLFAGGDEQYF
once	TRBV6-6	TRBJ2-5	TRBD2	TGTGCCAGCGGGGCGGGGGGTGAGACCCAGTACTTC	CASGAGGETQYF
NA	TRBV7-2	TRBJ2-1	TRBD2	TGTGCCAGCAGCTTAGGTCGAGCGGGGGGGAACAATGAGCAGTTCTTC	CASSLGRAGGNNEQFF
few	TRBV19	TRBJ2-2	NA	TGTGCCAGTAGTATAACGGCAGGGGACCTCCCCGGGGAGCTGTTTTTT	CASSITAGDLPGELFF
NA	TRBV6-5	TRBJ2-5	TRBD1	TGTGCCAGCAGTAACAGGGGGCGAGAGACCCAGTACTTC	CASSNRGRETQYF
NA	TRBV5-1	TRBJ2-1	NA	TGCGCCAGCGGGGACATCTGGGTCAATGAGCAGTTCTTC	CASGDIWVNEQFF
NA	TRBV5-1	TRBJ2-3	NA	TGCGCCAGCAGCTTTACTAGTGGCGATACGCAGTATTTT	CASSFTSGDTQYF
NA	TRBV4-2	TRBJ2-5	TRBD2	TGTGCCAGCAGCCAAGACCCCGGACTAGCGGGGGAGAGGGAGACCCAGTACTTC	CASSQDPGLAGERETQYF
NA	TRBV15	TRBJ1-4	NA	TGTGCCACCAGCAGGCCGAGGGTAGAGATTGAAAAACTGTTTTTT	CATSRPRVEIEKLFF
NA	TRBV5-4	TRBJ2-7	NA	TGTGCCAGCAGCTTTACGGGGAGCTCCTACGAGCAGTACTTC	CASSFTGSSYEQYF
NA	TRBV7-8	TRBJ1-5	NA	TGTGCCAGCAGTACCCGGCGGGGCAATCAGCCCCAGCATTTT	CASSTRRGNQPQHF
NA	TRBV4-3	TRBJ2-4	TRBD2	TGCGCCAGCAGCCAAGTGGCGGGGGACGCGAACATTCAGTACTTC	CASSQVAGDANIQYF
NA	TRBV18	TRBJ2-1	NA	TGTGCCAGCGCATTGATACAGGGTTCCACCTACAATGAGCAGTTCTTC	CASALIQGSTYNEQFF
NA	TRBV6-5	TRBJ2-5	TRBD1	TGTGCCAGCACACAGGGGGTCCAAGAGACCCAGTACTTC	CASTQGVQETQYF
NA	TRBV27	TRBJ2-4	NA	TGTGCCAGCAGTTCATATACCGCCTCGGGGGTCAAAAACATTCAGTACTTC	CASSSYTASGVKNIQYF
NA	TRBV19	TRBJ1-2	NA	TGTGCCACCCTGGAGGCGGCTGGCTACACCTTC	CATLEAAGYTF
NA	TRBV6-2/TRBV6-3	TRBJ2-2	TRBD2	TGTGCCAGTAGCGGGGGGGCAGTCACCGGGGAGCTGTTTTTT	CASSGGAVTGELFF
once	TRBV19	TRBJ1-5	TRBD1	TGTGCCAGTAGAAGTAAGGACAGGGGAGTCAATCAGCCCCAGCATTTT	CASRSKDRGVNQPQHF
NA	TRBV2	TRBJ2-5	TRBD1	TGTGCCAGCAGTGAACAGGGACAGTACCAAGAGACCCAGTACTTC	CASSEQGQYQETQYF
NA	TRBV20-1	TRBJ1-2	NA	TGCAGTGCGAGTAGGACAGCAACTAACTATGGCTACACCTTC	CSASRTATNYGYTF
many	TRBV6-6	TRBJ2-3	NA	TGTGCCAGCAGGGATCGGACTATAAGGGGTACGCAGTATTTT	CASRDRTIRGTQYF
NA	TRBV6-2/TRBV6-3	TRBJ2-2	TRBD1	TGTGCCAGCAGTTATCGGGGACAGGGGGCGTCGAACACCGGGGAGCTGTTTTTT	CASSYRGQGASNTGELFF
few	TRBV7-3	TRBJ2-7	NA	TGTGCCAGCAGCTTAAAGACAGGCTACGAGCAGTACTTC	CASSLKTGYEQYF
once	TRBV9	TRBJ2-2	NA	TGTGCCAGCAGCGTAGCCGGGGTTAGGGACACCGGGGAGCTGTTTTTT	CASSVAGVRDTGELFF
NA	TRBV27	TRBJ2-7	TRBD1	TGTGCCAGCAGTCCTCCGGGACAGGGGGTTAAGTACGAGCAGTACTTC	CASSPPGQGVKYEQYF
few	TRBV19	TRBJ1-6	NA	TGTGCCAGTAGTTCTCTCCCAGGGGATAATTCACCCCTCCACTTT	CASSSLPGDNSPLHF
NA	TRBV5-8	TRBJ1-6	TRBD1	TGTGCCAGCAGCCCGGACAGGGGCAGCTCCTATAATTCACCCCTCCACTTT	CASSPDRGSSYNSPLHF